A selection of T cell receptor beta chains follows, all from one sample in a study of CD8 T cells in ankylosing spondylitis. TCRdb processed the 5' RACE reads anew with MiXCR; each CDR3 protein has one entry. The sample lists fewer than 550,000 distinct CDR3 sequences, less than 6% occurring once. Sequencing used blood, either unsorted or a sorted T cell fraction (not recorded which). Receptors were obtained from a male donor with ankylosing spondylitis. CDR3s include the opening cysteine and the closing phenylalanine or tryptophan. D genes are given only for firm matches. Part of the rows lack a size; the others show once, few, many or a class for expanded clones.

CDR3,DNA,J,size,V,D
CASSHPGTGKEQYF,TGTGCCAGCAGCCACCCCGGGACAGGGAAAGAGCAGTACTTC,TRBJ2-7,many,TRBV4-2,TRBD1
CASSPPSRVREQYF,TGTGCCAGCAGTCCCCCGTCGAGGGTTCGAGAGCAGTACTTC,TRBJ2-7,NA,TRBV28,NA
CASSLGLAGHTDTQYF,TGTGCCAGCAGTTTAGGCCTAGCGGGCCACACAGATACGCAGTATTTT,TRBJ2-3,NA,TRBV27,TRBD2
CASSFNAQRTVFYEQYF,TGTGCCAGCAGCTTTAATGCCCAGAGGACGGTATTCTACGAGCAGTACTTC,TRBJ2-7,NA,TRBV7-9,NA
CSASGTYTEAFF,TGCAGTGCTAGCGGGACCTACACTGAAGCTTTCTTT,TRBJ1-1,many,TRBV20-1,NA
CASREQTNTGELFF,TGCGCCAGCAGAGAACAGACGAACACCGGGGAGCTGTTTTTT,TRBJ2-2,many,TRBV5-1,NA
CASSFSSTVGELFF,TGTGCCAGCAGTTTCTCCTCCACCGTCGGGGAGCTGTTTTTT,TRBJ2-2,many,TRBV12-3/TRBV12-4,NA
CASSSLGGGYQETQYF,TGTGCCAGCAGCTCCCTCGGAGGGGGGTACCAAGAGACCCAGTACTTC,TRBJ2-5,NA,TRBV7-2,NA
CASSFGPPGQGNYEQYF,TGCGCCAGCAGCTTTGGCCCCCCCGGACAGGGGAACTACGAGCAGTACTTC,TRBJ2-7,NA,TRBV5-1,TRBD1
CSVEGQGTDTQYF,TGCAGCGTTGAAGGGCAGGGCACAGATACGCAGTATTTT,TRBJ2-3,many,TRBV29-1,NA
CGSSLGTGAYNEQFF,TGTGGCAGCAGCTTGGGGACAGGCGCCTACAATGAGCAGTTCTTC,TRBJ2-1,NA,TRBV5-6,TRBD1
CASSRASGTALSTEAFF,TGTGCCAGCAGCCGCGCCTCCGGGACAGCCCTGTCCACTGAAGCTTTCTTT,TRBJ1-1,many,TRBV7-9,TRBD1
CSASITPGTGNEKLFF,TGCAGTGCCTCGATTACACCCGGGACAGGGAATGAAAAACTGTTTTTT,TRBJ1-4,many,TRBV20-1,TRBD1
CSVERNSNTGELFF,TGCAGCGTTGAACGGAACTCGAACACCGGGGAGCTGTTTTTT,TRBJ2-2,many,TRBV29-1,NA
CSAKKGNLDTQYF,TGCAGTGCTAAAAAGGGGAATCTGGATACGCAGTATTTT,TRBJ2-3,many,TRBV20-1,NA
CSVTPQPPAGGYNEQFF,TGCAGCGTTACCCCTCAACCCCCAGCGGGAGGTTACAATGAGCAGTTCTTC,TRBJ2-1,many,TRBV29-1,TRBD2
CAGQTLGYGYTF,TGTGCCGGCCAGACATTGGGCTATGGCTACACCTTC,TRBJ1-2,NA,TRBV7-9,NA
CATSDLTGARYTF,TGTGCCACCAGTGATTTGACAGGCGCCAGATACACCTTC,TRBJ1-2,many,TRBV24-1,NA
CASRSGRAPETQYF,TGTGCCAGCAGAAGCGGGAGGGCCCCAGAGACCCAGTACTTC,TRBJ2-5,many,TRBV27,TRBD2
CASSADSNTGELFF,TGTGCCAGCAGCGCGGACAGTAACACCGGGGAGCTGTTTTTT,TRBJ2-2,many,TRBV7-8,NA
CASSRTVYDTQYF,TGCGCCAGCTCCCGGACAGTCTATGATACGCAGTATTTT,TRBJ2-3,NA,TRBV10-1,NA
CAISERVGPRQGYTF,TGTGCCATCAGTGAAAGGGTGGGACCAAGACAGGGCTACACCTTC,TRBJ1-2,few,TRBV10-3,NA
CASSFGGRVAGANDTQYF,TGTGCCAGCAGCTTCGGAGGGCGGGTAGCGGGAGCAAACGATACGCAGTATTTT,TRBJ2-3,many,TRBV5-6,TRBD2
CSVTKLGGGGYTF,TGCAGCGTGACCAAACTTGGAGGGGGTGGCTACACCTTC,TRBJ1-2,many,TRBV29-1,NA